This record concerns one T cell receptor (beta chain) sequence. What antigen it recognizes has not been identified. Nothing much larger sits one base from this clone, and base qualities are not available. Participants in the prospective study were enrolled through a virtual design, were aged roughly 18 to 100 years, and lived in roughly 26 United States geographic areas. Cohort assignment in the prospective study relied on participant-reported clinical history from a screening survey and a study questionnaire. For ImmuneRACE Cohort 3, a participant was defined as recovered based on two consecutive negative NP/OP PCR tests, clearance by a healthcare professional, or resolution of symptoms. In the prospective study, whole blood, serum and a nasopharyngeal or oropharyngeal swab were collected from each participant by mobile phlebotomists. Additional blood draws and questionnaires over an approximately two-month period could optionally be provided by prospective study participants. Before DNA extraction, blood samples from the prospective study were shipped at room temperature or frozen.

The record originates from a study of blood T cell repertoires in COVID-19 (dated by TCRdb to the early 2020s). General notes on the study: Collaborator samples came from the United States, Italy and Spain and covered acute and convalescent phases of COVID-19. Where HLA class I and class II types were available, the types were taken from metadata supplied by the sample provider, not from assay-based typing. A de-identified subject ID, COVID-19 status, age in years and sex were almost always included in the sample metadata. The repertoires were made available in a free public database intended to serve as a resource for research on the immune response to SARS-CoV-2. The prospective study material was composed of cDNA or gDNA derived from T cells, B-cell-depleted T cells, or PBMCs. Deeply sampled blood TCRbeta repertoires from subjects exposed to, actively infected with, or recovered from COVID-19 were included in the dataset. The samples were drawn from the first 160 participants of the ongoing ImmuneRACE study and from 1,254 subjects provided by 6 global collaborators. Beyond this particular receptor, the publication reports: The amount of clinical and demographic metadata varied by source and participant and was provided uncurated.

The immunoSEQ Assay, a bias-controlled multiplex PCR, was used to amplify TCRbeta CDR3 regions from genomic DNA. The source study handled its data this way. The number of nucleated cells in each sample was estimated by amplification of reference gene primers within the assay. To quantify the absolute abundance of each unique TCRbeta CDR3 rearrangement, sequence reads were collapsed and filtered. For each sample, productive Simpson clonality was calculated as the square root of Simpson's diversity index across productive rearrangements. TCRdb retrieved this table from immuneACCESS and kept in-frame rearrangements only. Not all clones are present; in checked studies, unresolved V genes account for under half, and no reason is known for the remainder. The V and J calls and clone size are taken from that table; D and trimming were inferred from the DNA. The sample table contains about 280,000 clones; only one count was recorded for 87% of them. The top ten clones comprise 6% to 7% of the sample.

The germline V gene gives CDR1 as MNHEY and CDR2 as SVGAGI. The CDR3 covers 15 residues, taking in both the cysteine and the phenylalanine. The entry retains the CDR3 DNA only, 45 bases that are in frame from base 1. V loses 0 bases at its end and J loses 8 bases; junction bases beyond the gene matches: 4. This receptor chain uses TRBV6-5 and TRBJ1-6, with 7 middle bases fitting TRBD1. The sequenced material came from PBMCs or T cells enriched from blood (not recorded which). The receptor comes from a woman aged 40 to 50 who had recovered from COVID-19. The CDR3 here reads CASSYSRQGDSPLHF. The bases are TGTGCCAGCAGTTACTCCAGACAGGGTGATTCACCCCTCCACTTT.